The clone carrying this T cell receptor (beta chain) turned up a few times. The antigen remains unidentified. The sample comes from a study of T cell repertoires in cytomegalovirus infection. Study-wide background: CMV epitopes used comprised recently identified HLA-C-restricted ones and well-studied HLA-B-restricted ones. Carrying CMV and the relevant HLA type showed in public TCR beta signatures. Regarding the study as a whole: CMV carriers having the relevant HLA were flagged by cumulative public TCR beta family frequency.

Trimming pared 6 bases from V and 6 bases from J, leaving 14 bases between. CDR1 and CDR2 from the germline V gene are ENHRY and SYGVKD. The CDR3 has 13 amino acids. TCRdb re-analysed the reads in MiXCR, keeping a single row per CDR3 protein. The data show just under 500,000 distinct CDR3 sequences, more than 30% seen once. The sample was cultured PBMCs, taken from culture after CMV antigen stimulation. This sequence originates from a human donor in good health (CMV status not recorded). Some clones in this sample may be carry-over from other donors' samples. This chain links TRBV10-3 with TRBJ1-2, with unresolved D. Here the CDR3 reads CAIRLTDENGYTF. CDR3 DNA: TGTGCCATCAGGTTGACCGACGAGAATGGCTACACCTTC.